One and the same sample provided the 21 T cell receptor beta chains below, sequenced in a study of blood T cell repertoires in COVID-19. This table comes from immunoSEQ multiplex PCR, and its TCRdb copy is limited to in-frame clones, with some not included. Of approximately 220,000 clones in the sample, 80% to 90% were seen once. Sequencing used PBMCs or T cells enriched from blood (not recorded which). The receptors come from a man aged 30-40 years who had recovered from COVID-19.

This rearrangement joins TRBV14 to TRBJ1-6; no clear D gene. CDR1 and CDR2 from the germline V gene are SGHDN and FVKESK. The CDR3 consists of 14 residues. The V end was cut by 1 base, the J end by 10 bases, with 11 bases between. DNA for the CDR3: TGTGCCAGCAGCCAAGTCGACCGGAGATCACCCCTCCACTTT. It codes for CASSQVDRRSPLHF. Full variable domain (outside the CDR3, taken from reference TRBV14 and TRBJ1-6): EAGVTQFPSHSVIEKGQTVTLRCDPISGHDNLYWYRRVMGKEIKFLLHFVKESKQDESGMPNNRFLAERTGGTYSTLKVQPAELEDSGVYFCASSQVDRRSPLHFGNGTRLTVT.

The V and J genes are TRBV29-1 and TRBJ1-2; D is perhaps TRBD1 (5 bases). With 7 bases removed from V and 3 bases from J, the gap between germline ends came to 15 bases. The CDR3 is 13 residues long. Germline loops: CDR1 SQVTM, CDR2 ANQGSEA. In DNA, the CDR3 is TGCAGCGCTACGCCTCGGGGGGACTATGGCTACACCTTC. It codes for CSATPRGDYGYTF.

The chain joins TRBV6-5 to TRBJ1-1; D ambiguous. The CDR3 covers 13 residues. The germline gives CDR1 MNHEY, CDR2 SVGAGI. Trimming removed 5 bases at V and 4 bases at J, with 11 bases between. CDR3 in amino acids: CASSTEGFTEAFF. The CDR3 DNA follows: TGTGCCAGCAGTACAGAGGGCTTCACTGAAGCTTTCTTT.

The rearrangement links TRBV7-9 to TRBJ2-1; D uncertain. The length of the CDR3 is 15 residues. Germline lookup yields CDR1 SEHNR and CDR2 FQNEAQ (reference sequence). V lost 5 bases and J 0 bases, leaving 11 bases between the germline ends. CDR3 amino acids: CASSREDGSYNEQFF. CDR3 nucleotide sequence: TGTGCCAGCAGCCGTGAGGATGGCTCCTACAATGAGCAGTTCTTC.

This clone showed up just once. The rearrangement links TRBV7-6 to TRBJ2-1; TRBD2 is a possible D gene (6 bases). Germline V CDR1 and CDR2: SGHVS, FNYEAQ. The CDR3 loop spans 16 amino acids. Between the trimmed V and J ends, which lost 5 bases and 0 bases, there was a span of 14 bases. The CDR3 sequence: CASSPQGAGSYNEQFF. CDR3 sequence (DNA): TGTGCCAGCAGCCCCCAAGGAGCGGGCTCCTACAATGAGCAGTTCTTC.

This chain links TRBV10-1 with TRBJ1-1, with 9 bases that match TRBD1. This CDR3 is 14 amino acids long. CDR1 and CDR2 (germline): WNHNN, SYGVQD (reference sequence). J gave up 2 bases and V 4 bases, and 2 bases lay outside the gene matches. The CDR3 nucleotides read TGCGCCAGCAGTGCAACAGGGGGCAACACTGAAGCTTTCTTT. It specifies CASSATGGNTEAFF.

In DNA, the CDR3 is TGCGCCAGCAGCTTGGATTTGGCAGGGCACTATGGCTACACCTTC. Translating gives CASSLDLAGHYGYTF. The chain joins TRBV5-1 to TRBJ1-2; D may be TRBD1 (5 bases). The CDR3 runs 15 residues. CDR1 and CDR2 (germline): SGHRS, YFSETQ. V was cut by 0 bases and J by 3 bases, with 12 bases left in between. Using reference TRBV5-1 and TRBJ1-2 for the parts outside the CDR3, the full variable domain is KAGVTQTPRYLIKTRGQQVTLSCSPISGHRSVSWYQQTPGQGLQFLFEYFSETQRNKGNFPGRFSGRQFSNSRSEMNVSTLELGDSALYLCASSLDLAGHYGYTFGSGTRLTVV.

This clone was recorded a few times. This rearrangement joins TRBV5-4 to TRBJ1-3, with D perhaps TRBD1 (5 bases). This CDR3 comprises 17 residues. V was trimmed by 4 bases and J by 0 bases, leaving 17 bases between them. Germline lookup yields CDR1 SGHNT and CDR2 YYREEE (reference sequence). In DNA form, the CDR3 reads TGTGCCAGCAGCCAATGGGGGGACGGTGACTCTGGAAACACCATATATTTT. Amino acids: CASSQWGDGDSGNTIYF. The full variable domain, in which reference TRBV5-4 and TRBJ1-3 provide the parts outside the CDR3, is ETGVTQSPTHLIKTRGQQVTLRCSSQSGHNTVSWYQQALGQGPQFIFQYYREEENGRGNFPPRFSGLQFPNYSSELNVNALELDDSALYLCASSQWGDGDSGNTIYFGEGSWLTVV.

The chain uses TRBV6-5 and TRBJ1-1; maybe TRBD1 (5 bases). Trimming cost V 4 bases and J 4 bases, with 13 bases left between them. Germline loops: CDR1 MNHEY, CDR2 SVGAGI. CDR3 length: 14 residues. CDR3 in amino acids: CASSSWTGGTEAFF. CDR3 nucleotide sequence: TGTGCCAGCAGTTCCTGGACGGGGGGCACTGAAGCTTTCTTT.

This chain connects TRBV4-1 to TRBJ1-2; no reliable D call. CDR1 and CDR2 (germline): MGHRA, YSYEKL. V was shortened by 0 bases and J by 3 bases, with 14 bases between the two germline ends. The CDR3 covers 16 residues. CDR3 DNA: TGCGCCAGCAGCCAAGATTTGGTCCTCGCGGACTATGGCTACACCTTC. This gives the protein CASSQDLVLADYGYTF.

The CDR3 loop is CASSPTGGTDTQYF. The CDR3 DNA follows: TGTGCCAGTAGCCCGACTGGTGGGACAGATACGCAGTATTTT. The J gene is TRBJ2-3, the V gene TRBV19, with D uncertain. This CDR3 has 14 residues. Germline assignment: CDR1 LNHDA and CDR2 SQIVND (reference sequence). V lost 6 bases and J 3 bases, leaving 13 bases between the germline ends. The variable domain in full, with the rest retrieved from reference TRBV19 and TRBJ2-3, is DGGITQSPKYLFRKEGQNVTLSCEQNLNHDAMYWYRQDPGQGLRLIYYSQIVNDFQKGDIAEGYSVSREKKESFPLTVTSAQKNPTAFYLCASSPTGGTDTQYFGPGTRLTVL.

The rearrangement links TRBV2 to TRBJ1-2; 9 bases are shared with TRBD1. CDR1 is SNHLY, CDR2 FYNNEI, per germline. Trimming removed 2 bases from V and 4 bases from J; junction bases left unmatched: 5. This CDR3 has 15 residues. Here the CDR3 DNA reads TGTGCCAGCAGTGAAATAACAGGGGGCGGCTATGGCTACACCTTC. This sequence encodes CASSEITGGGYGYTF.

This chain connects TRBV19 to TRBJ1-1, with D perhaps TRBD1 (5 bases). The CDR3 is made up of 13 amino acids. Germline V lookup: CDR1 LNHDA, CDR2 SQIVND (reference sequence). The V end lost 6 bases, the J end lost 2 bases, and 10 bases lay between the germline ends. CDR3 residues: CASRSRDNTEAFF. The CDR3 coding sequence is TGTGCCAGTAGGAGCAGGGATAACACTGAAGCTTTCTTT.

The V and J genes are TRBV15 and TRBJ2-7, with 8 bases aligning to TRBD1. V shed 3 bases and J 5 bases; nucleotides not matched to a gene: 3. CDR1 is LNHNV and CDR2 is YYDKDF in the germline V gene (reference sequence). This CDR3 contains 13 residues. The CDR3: CATSRGQVHEQYF. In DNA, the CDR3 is TGTGCCACCAGCAGGGGACAGGTCCACGAGCAGTACTTC.

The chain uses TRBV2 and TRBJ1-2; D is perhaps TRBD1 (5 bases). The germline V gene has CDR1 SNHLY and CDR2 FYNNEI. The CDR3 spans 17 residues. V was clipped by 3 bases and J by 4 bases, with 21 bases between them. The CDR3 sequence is CASSDGEWGVLVYGYTF. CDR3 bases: TGTGCCAGCAGTGACGGGGAATGGGGGGTATTGGTCTATGGCTACACCTTC.

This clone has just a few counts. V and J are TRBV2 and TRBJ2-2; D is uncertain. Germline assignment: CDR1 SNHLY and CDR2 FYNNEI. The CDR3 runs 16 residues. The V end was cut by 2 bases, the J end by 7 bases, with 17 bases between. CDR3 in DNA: TGTGCCAGCAGTGAACTTGGGCGCCTTATCGTCGGGGAGCTGTTTTTT. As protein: CASSELGRLIVGELFF. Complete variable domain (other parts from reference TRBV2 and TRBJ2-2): EPEVTQTPSHQVTQMGQEVILRCVPISNHLYFYWYRQILGQKVEFLVSFYNNEISEKSEIFDDQFSVERPDGSNFTLKIRSTKLEDSAMYFCASSELGRLIVGELFFGEGSRLTVL.

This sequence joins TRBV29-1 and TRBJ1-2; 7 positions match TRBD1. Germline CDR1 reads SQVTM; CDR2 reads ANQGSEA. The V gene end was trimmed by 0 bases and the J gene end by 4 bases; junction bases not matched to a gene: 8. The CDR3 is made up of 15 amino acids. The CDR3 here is CSVEDQDRDGYGYTF. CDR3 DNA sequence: TGCAGCGTTGAAGACCAAGACAGGGACGGCTATGGCTACACCTTC.

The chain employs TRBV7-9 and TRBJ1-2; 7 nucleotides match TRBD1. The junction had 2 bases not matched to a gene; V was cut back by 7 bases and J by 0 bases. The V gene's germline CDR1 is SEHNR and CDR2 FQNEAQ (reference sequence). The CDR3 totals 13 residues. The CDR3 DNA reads TGTGCCAGCAACAGGGGTGCTAACTATGGCTACACCTTC. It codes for CASNRGANYGYTF.

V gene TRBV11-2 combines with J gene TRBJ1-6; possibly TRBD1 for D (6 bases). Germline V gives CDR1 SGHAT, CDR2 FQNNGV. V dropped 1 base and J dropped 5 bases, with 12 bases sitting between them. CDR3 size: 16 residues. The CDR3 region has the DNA TGTGCCAGCAGCTTAGCCCTCAGGGGAGATAATTCACCCCTCCACTTT. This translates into CASSLALRGDNSPLHF.

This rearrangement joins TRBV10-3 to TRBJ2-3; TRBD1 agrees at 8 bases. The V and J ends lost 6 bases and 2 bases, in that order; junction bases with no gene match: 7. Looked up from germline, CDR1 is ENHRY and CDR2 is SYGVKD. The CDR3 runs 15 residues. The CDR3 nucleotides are TGTGCCATCAGGAGAGACAGGGGTAACACAGATACGCAGTATTTT. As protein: CAIRRDRGNTDTQYF.

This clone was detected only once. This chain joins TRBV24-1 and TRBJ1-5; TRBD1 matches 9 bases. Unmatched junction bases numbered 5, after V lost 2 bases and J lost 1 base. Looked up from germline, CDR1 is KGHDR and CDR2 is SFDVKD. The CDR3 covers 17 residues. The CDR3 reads CATSDSGQGFSNQPQHF. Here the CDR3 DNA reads TGTGCCACCAGTGATTCGGGACAGGGCTTCAGCAATCAGCCCCAGCATTTT.